A selection of T cell receptor beta chains follows, all from one sample in a study of cytomegalovirus exposure and HLA in healthy donors. Produced via immunoSEQ multiplex PCR; TCRdb's table is partial and in-frame only. The sample has more than 90,000 clones; over 85% are singletons. Sequencing used PBMCs. All receptors derive from a woman aged 30 to 39 in good health and CMV-seropositive. CDR3s include the opening cysteine and the closing phenylalanine or tryptophan. D genes are given only for firm matches. Size is stated for part of the rows, as once, few or many counts, or as a class when the clone is expanded.

D | J | size | V | length | CDR3
NA | TRBJ2-7 | NA | TRBV4-3 | 14 | CASSQEAGPYEQYF
NA | TRBJ1-2 | NA | TRBV5-6 | 14 | CASSAAGVLWGYTF
NA | TRBJ2-7 | NA | TRBV4-2 | 15 | CASSQVEQGAYEQYF
NA | TRBJ2-6 | NA | TRBV19 | 15 | CASTSQGSGANVLTF
NA | TRBJ1-2 | NA | TRBV19 | 14 | CASSIWSEGWGYTF
NA | TRBJ2-3 | NA | TRBV27 | 13 | CASRFLERDTQYF
TRBD1 | TRBJ1-5 | NA | TRBV2 | 18 | CASSVLPGQGRENQPQHF
TRBD2 | TRBJ2-7 | NA | TRBV28 | 15 | CASSLNSGHPYEQYF
NA | TRBJ2-5 | NA | TRBV11-3 | 14 | CASSLGRGQETQYF
TRBD2 | TRBJ2-7 | NA | TRBV5-4 | 16 | CASSSGTSGRVYEQYF
TRBD1 | TRBJ2-7 | NA | TRBV5-1 | 15 | CASSSSGTGRDEQYF
NA | TRBJ1-3 | NA | TRBV30 | 15 | CAWSAGNGLGNTIYF
TRBD2 | TRBJ2-1 | NA | TRBV5-1 | 16 | CASSLRASGSGSEQFF
TRBD1 | TRBJ1-3 | once | TRBV11-2 | 15 | CASSLIGQGVDTIYF
TRBD1 | TRBJ2-7 | NA | TRBV7-8 | 16 | CASSLVAGQGSHEQYF
NA | TRBJ2-7 | NA | TRBV7-7 | 14 | CASSLDVQSYEQYF
NA | TRBJ2-7 | NA | TRBV28 | 15 | CASSLDPTPSYEQYF
NA | TRBJ1-1 | NA | TRBV9 | 14 | CASSVDKAGGEAFF
TRBD2 | TRBJ2-7 | NA | TRBV19 | 14 | CASSSRGGAQEQYF
NA | TRBJ1-1 | NA | TRBV28 | 14 | CASSFRQHNTEAFF
TRBD2 | TRBJ2-7 | NA | TRBV19 | 14 | CASKGQAGAYEQYF
TRBD1 | TRBJ2-7 | once | TRBV6-6 | 15 | CASSKGQGNFYEQYF
NA | TRBJ2-6 | NA | TRBV28 | 18 | CASSAHPFGREKANVLTF
TRBD2 | TRBJ2-2 | NA | TRBV4-3 | 18 | CASSPRGLAGGGRGELFF
TRBD2 | TRBJ2-7 | NA | TRBV2 | 15 | CASSEGLAGIDEQYF
TRBD1 | TRBJ2-2 | NA | TRBV14 | 15 | CASSPWDSPTGELFF
TRBD2 | TRBJ2-5 | NA | TRBV19 | 15 | CASRTTSRVRETQYF
TRBD1 | TRBJ2-6 | NA | TRBV29-1 | 20 | CSVAKASPGQGATGANVLTF
TRBD2 | TRBJ2-7 | NA | TRBV28 | 14 | CASRASGRAYEQYF
TRBD2 | TRBJ2-3 | NA | TRBV7-8 | 18 | CASSLGTSGSFSTDTQYF
NA | TRBJ1-5 | NA | TRBV28 | 15 | CASSFSARGNQPQHF
NA | TRBJ2-2 | NA | TRBV5-6 | 14 | CASRYGVGTGELFF
TRBD2 | TRBJ2-1 | NA | TRBV20-1 | 11 | CSAREREIIFF
TRBD1 | TRBJ2-2 | NA | TRBV5-6 | 16 | CASSLVGQGITGELFF
NA | TRBJ2-7 | NA | TRBV5-1 | 17 | CASSLASTGRKTYEQYF
NA | TRBJ2-1 | NA | TRBV25-1 | 16 | CASSEPSAGSWNEQFF
TRBD1 | TRBJ2-7 | NA | TRBV7-2 | 14 | CASGPRTGSYEQYF
TRBD1 | TRBJ1-1 | NA | TRBV5-6 | 15 | CATRVAGGTGTEAFF
NA | TRBJ2-5 | NA | TRBV30 | 11 | CAWSVQETQYF
NA | TRBJ2-2 | NA | TRBV5-6 | 14 | CASSLALGTGELFF
TRBD1 | TRBJ1-5 | NA | TRBV7-9 | 14 | CASSLGQTNQPQHF
NA | TRBJ2-2 | NA | TRBV6-5 | 16 | CASSYSSGANTGELFF
NA | TRBJ2-7 | once | TRBV10-3 | 17 | CAISESLVGVSSYEQYF
NA | TRBJ2-1 | NA | TRBV7-9 | 14 | CASEGGNSYNEQFF
NA | TRBJ2-2 | once | TRBV5-4 | 13 | CASSLTDTGELFF
NA | TRBJ2-3 | NA | TRBV9 | 14 | CASSVVGGTDTQYF
TRBD1 | TRBJ1-1 | NA | TRBV18 | 16 | CASSHRDRIMNTEAFF
NA | TRBJ1-2 | NA | TRBV29-1 | 11 | CSVDSGVGYTF
NA | TRBJ2-7 | NA | TRBV5-1 | 13 | CASSLQASYEQYF
NA | TRBJ1-1 | NA | TRBV4-3 | 14 | CASSQQVLNTEAFF
TRBD2 | TRBJ2-3 | NA | TRBV7-9 | 16 | CASSSLVAGRTDTQYF
TRBD2 | TRBJ2-7 | NA | TRBV10-3 | 16 | CAISEFVSGGSYEQYF
NA | TRBJ2-3 | NA | TRBV5-6 | 14 | CASSLAVRTDTQYF
NA | TRBJ2-7 | NA | TRBV5-8 | 12 | CASSLQMYEQYF
NA | TRBJ1-4 | NA | TRBV4-3 | 18 | CASSQVHQPEATNEKLFF